The next 26 T cell receptor beta chains were all read from a single sample in a study of blood T cell repertoires in COVID-19. Clones were sequenced by immunoSEQ multiplex PCR, and TCRdb holds only the in-frame ones, with some missing. This sample carries around 110,000 clones, around 80% of them seen once, and the ten largest clones take 6.2%. The specimen was peripheral blood. These receptors all stem from a man older than 75 with COVID-19, enrolled during active disease.

V gene TRBV5-1 combines with J gene TRBJ2-7, with D possibly TRBD2 on 5 matching bases. Germline assignment: CDR1 SGHRS and CDR2 YFSETQ. The length of the CDR3 is 13 residues. The germline V and J ends were trimmed by 0 bases and 7 bases, with 11 bases remaining between them. CDR3 DNA: TGCGCCAGCAGCTTGGGGGGAGTGGAAGAGCAGTACTTC. Its protein product is CASSLGGVEEQYF.

This clone was seen more than once but under ten times. This rearrangement joins TRBV28 to TRBJ1-1; TRBD1 matches 7 bases. V shed 3 bases, J shed 0 bases, and the junction held 7 bases outside the gene matches. In germline, CDR1 is MDHEN, CDR2 SYDVKM. The CDR3 length is 16 residues. The CDR3 DNA is TGTGCCAGCAGTTTCCCGACAGGGAACATGAACACTGAAGCTTTCTTT. It codes for CASSFPTGNMNTEAFF.

The rearrangement uses TRBV18 and TRBJ1-2; 8 nucleotides line up with TRBD1. The CDR3 sequence is 14 residues long. V was clipped by 3 bases and J by 1 base; unmatched bases: 1. CDR1 is KGHSH, CDR2 LQKENI, per germline. CDR3 bases: TGTGCCAGCTCACCGGGACAGGATAACTATGGCTACACCTTC. The encoded protein is CASSPGQDNYGYTF.

The chain employs TRBV27 and TRBJ2-1; TRBD2 matches 7 bases. The CDR3 loop spans 17 amino acids. The junction had 14 bases not matched to a gene; V was cut back by 6 bases and J by 3 bases. Germline CDR1 is MNHEY and CDR2 is SMNVEV (reference sequence). The CDR3 DNA reads TGTGCCAGCAGCCCCGAGACGGGGCTAGCGGACTACAATGAGCAGTTCTTC. Its protein product is CASSPETGLADYNEQFF.

The rearrangement joins TRBV6-4 to TRBJ2-5; TRBD1 matches at 8 bases. The junction had 11 bases not matched to a gene; V was cut back by 0 bases and J by 2 bases. Germline CDR1 and CDR2: MRHNA and SNTAGT. The CDR3 loop spans 18 amino acids. The CDR3 DNA reads TGTGCCAGCAGTGACTCATCTTGGGACAGGTTTAAACAAGAGACCCAGTACTTC. This encodes CASSDSSWDRFKQETQYF.

J is TRBJ2-3 and V is TRBV19; 9 bases are a match to TRBD1. The V and J ends lost 8 bases and 0 bases, in that order; junction bases with no gene match: 6. From germline, CDR1 is LNHDA and CDR2 SQIVND (reference sequence). The CDR3 consists of 15 residues. In DNA form, the CDR3 reads TGTGCCAGTCGCGGGACAGGGTCTAGCACAGATACGCAGTATTTT. The encoded protein is CASRGTGSSTDTQYF.

Note on this clone: One end of the junction does not line up with germline, which may come from a read error. This chain links TRBV5-1 with TRBJ2-6, with 10 bases matching TRBD1. The germline V gene encodes CDR1 SGHRS and CDR2 YFSETQ. This CDR3 is built from 17 residues. The DNA of the CDR3 is TGCGCCAGCAGTTTGGGACAGGGGATCTCTGGGGCCAACGTCCTGACTTTC. This gives the protein CASSLGQGISGANVLTF.

The rearrangement uses TRBV19 and TRBJ1-5; 8 positions match TRBD1. Germline loops: CDR1 LNHDA, CDR2 SQIVND (reference sequence). V shed 6 bases and J 3 bases; nucleotides not matched to a gene: 7. The CDR3 spans 15 residues. The CDR3 reads CASSQQGQANQPQHF. DNA for the CDR3: TGTGCCAGTAGCCAACAGGGACAGGCCAATCAGCCCCAGCATTTT. Full variable domain (outside the CDR3, taken from reference TRBV19 and TRBJ1-5): DGGITQSPKYLFRKEGQNVTLSCEQNLNHDAMYWYRQDPGQGLRLIYYSQIVNDFQKGDIAEGYSVSREKKESFPLTVTSAQKNPTAFYLCASSQQGQANQPQHFGDGTRLSIL.

V gene TRBV10-3 combines with J gene TRBJ2-3; D remains ambiguous. V lost 4 bases and J lost 0, with 8 bases in between. Germline CDR1 and CDR2: ENHRY and SYGVKD. This CDR3 is 14 amino acids long. This chain's CDR3 is CAISVTPSTDTQYF. Here the CDR3 DNA reads TGTGCCATCAGTGTGACACCGAGCACAGATACGCAGTATTTT.

This clone was counted a few times. The J gene is TRBJ2-7, the V gene TRBV6-5; TRBD2 might be the D (5 bases). The CDR3 sequence is 15 residues long. Trimming took off 0 bases at V and 5 bases at J, with 14 bases between the two ends. Germline CDR1 and CDR2: MNHEY and SVGAGI. The CDR3 DNA reads TGTGCCAGCAGTTACTCGGGTCTAGCTCGGAACGAGCAGTACTTC. Translating gives CASSYSGLARNEQYF.

The chain employs TRBV9 and TRBJ1-1; D ambiguous. The CDR3 sequence is 15 residues long. The ends were cut back, 4 bases at V and 1 base at J, with 14 bases in the middle. The germline V gene has CDR1 SGDLS and CDR2 YYNGEE. The CDR3 DNA reads TGTGCCAGCAGCCGGGGTGGCCGTCAGAACACTGAAGCTTTCTTT. Translating gives CASSRGGRQNTEAFF.

This clone was detected a few times. This rearrangement joins TRBV18 to TRBJ1-5; the D is unclear. Germline values: CDR1 KGHSH, CDR2 LQKENI. The CDR3 is 14 amino acids. Trimming left V 3 bases short and J 0 bases short, with 6 bases between. The CDR3, as DNA: TGTGCCAGCTCACCTCCGGGTAGCAATCAGCCCCAGCATTTT. This encodes CASSPPGSNQPQHF.

The CDR3 bases are TGTGCTAGTGGTTTCTCAAAAGGGGAGGGAATCTACAATGAGCAGTTCTTC. Its protein product is CASGFSKGEGIYNEQFF. The rearrangement links TRBV12-5 to TRBJ2-1; 7 bases match TRBD2. The CDR3 consists of 17 residues. Germline trimming cut 3 bases from V and 3 bases from J; bases unmatched to any gene: 11. Germline CDR1 LGHNT, CDR2 FRNRAP.

The rearrangement joins TRBV7-2 to TRBJ2-7; 9 nucleotides agree with TRBD2. The CDR3 runs 18 residues. V dropped 5 bases and J dropped 2; count of bases not matched to a gene: 16. The germline V gene has CDR1 SGHTA and CDR2 FQGNSA. This chain's CDR3 is CASSPRGGGAGGTYEQYF. Here the CDR3 DNA reads TGTGCCAGCAGCCCACGAGGGGGGGGAGCGGGAGGAACCTACGAGCAGTACTTC. Full variable domain (rest looked up from reference TRBV7-2 and TRBJ2-7): GAGVSQSPSNKVTEKGKDVELRCDPISGHTALYWYRQSLGQGLEFLIYFQGNSAPDKSGLPSDRFSAERTGGSVSTLTIQRTQQEDSAVYLCASSPRGGGAGGTYEQYFGPGTRLTVT.

This clone appeared a few times. Here the CDR3 DNA reads TGTGCCAGCAGCTTGTCGTTTGGGCGACAGGGCCACACCGGGGAGCTGTTTTTT. Translating gives CASSLSFGRQGHTGELFF. This chain links TRBV5-4 with TRBJ2-2; 7 bases match TRBD1. In germline, CDR1 is SGHNT, CDR2 YYREEE (reference sequence). The V gene end was trimmed by 1 base and the J gene end by 3 bases; junction bases not matched to a gene: 12. The length of the CDR3 is 18 residues.

This clone was counted only a few times. The chain uses TRBV6-1 and TRBJ2-7; 7 nucleotides match TRBD2. The germline gives CDR1 MNHNS, CDR2 SASEGT. The CDR3 totals 15 residues. V was pared by 2 bases and J by 5 bases, with 9 bases of the junction left unmatched. The CDR3 reads CASSEFGRERDEQYF. Written as DNA, the CDR3 is TGTGCCAGCAGTGAATTCGGGCGGGAGAGGGACGAGCAGTACTTC.

The CDR3 nucleotides are TGTGCCAGCAGTTTGAGTCATACTGAAGCTTTCTTT. It yields the protein CASSLSHTEAFF. The J gene is TRBJ1-1, the V gene TRBV12-3 or TRBV12-4; D is uncertain. The length of the CDR3 is 12 residues. V lost 3 bases and J lost 5, with 7 bases in between.

The V and J genes are TRBV28 and TRBJ1-1; D remains unclear. With 7 bases removed from V and 3 bases from J, the gap between germline ends came to 12 bases. This CDR3 has 13 amino acids. Germline V gene sequence: CDR1 MDHEN, CDR2 SYDVKM. CDR3 DNA: TGTGCCAGCAAGTTAGGAACAGACACTGAAGCTTTCTTT. Translating it yields CASKLGTDTEAFF. Combining the CDR3 with reference TRBV28 and TRBJ1-1 gives the whole variable domain DVKVTQSSRYLVKRTGEKVFLECVQDMDHENMFWYRQDPGLGLRLIYFSYDVKMKEKGDIPEGYSVSREKKERFSLILESASTNQTSMYLCASKLGTDTEAFFGQGTRLTVV.

This chain links TRBV6-4 with TRBJ2-2; weak D call: TRBD2 (6 bases). CDR3 length: 14 residues. Germline V gene lookup returns CDR1 MRHNA and CDR2 SNTAGT. V lost 6 bases, J lost 1 base, and 9 bases lay in between. This chain's CDR3 is CASSREMNTGELFF. As DNA, the CDR3 is TGTGCCAGCAGCCGGGAGATGAACACCGGGGAGCTGTTTTTT.

The rearrangement uses TRBV5-1 and TRBJ2-3; no clear D gene. V was trimmed by 3 bases and J by 0 bases, leaving 11 bases between them. CDR3 length: 15 amino acids. Germline V CDR1 and CDR2: SGHRS, YFSETQ. The CDR3 DNA is TGCGCCAGCAGCTCCCAGCGCAAAAGCACAGATACGCAGTATTTT. Translated, it gives CASSSQRKSTDTQYF.

The chain uses TRBV28 and TRBJ2-7; 9 nucleotides align to TRBD1. Germline V gene data show CDR1 as MDHEN and CDR2 as SYDVKM. J was trimmed by 3 bases and V by 5 bases; bases with no gene match: 8. CDR3 length equals 15 residues. The CDR3, as DNA: TGTGCCAGCAGTACAGGGGGCGCCGGGGTCTACGAGCAGTACTTC. Translating it yields CASSTGGAGVYEQYF.

The chain recombines TRBV3-1 (or the pseudogene TRBV3-2) with TRBJ1-1; 8 nucleotides match TRBD1. The J segment lost 3 bases and the V segment lost 4 bases, leaving 10 bases of the junction unmatched. Germline CDR1 LGHDT, CDR2 YNNKEL (reference sequence). The CDR3 covers 16 residues. CDR3 sequence (DNA): TGTGCCAGCAGCCCAGAAGTTTGGACAGGGCACACTGAAGCTTTCTTT. Residues: CASSPEVWTGHTEAFF.

The chain has TRBV28 and TRBJ1-1; D is unclear. Trimming stripped 10 bases from V and 10 bases from J, with 22 bases between. The germline CDR1 and CDR2 sequences are MDHEN and SYDVKM. The CDR3 sequence is 13 residues long. CDR3 sequence (DNA): TGTGCCACCCTTGGTCTTTCTGGGCCGATAGCTTTCTTT. It is translated as CATLGLSGPIAFF.

This clone was counted a single time. The J gene is TRBJ2-1, the V gene TRBV13, with D perhaps TRBD2 (5 bases). Trimming took off 3 bases at V and 7 bases at J, with 13 bases between the two ends. This CDR3 comprises 14 residues. In germline, CDR1 is PRHDT, CDR2 FYEKMQ (reference sequence). The CDR3 loop is CASSFGRGRNEQFF. CDR3 DNA: TGTGCCAGCAGCTTCGGCCGGGGAAGAAATGAGCAGTTCTTC.

The rearrangement joins TRBV20-1 to TRBJ2-3; 9 bases line up with TRBD2. In germline, CDR1 is DFQATT, CDR2 SNEGSKA (reference sequence). V was clipped by 3 bases and J by 2 bases; unmatched bases: 6. This CDR3 has 15 amino acids. CDR3 sequence (DNA): TGCAGTGCTAGTGATAGCGGGAGATCCACAGATACGCAGTATTTT. Protein sequence: CSASDSGRSTDTQYF.

DNA for the CDR3: TGTGCCAGCAGCCAGATAGCGGGAAAGGGAGAGACCCAGTACTTC. Amino acid sequence: CASSQIAGKGETQYF. The gene calls are TRBV3-1 (or the pseudogene TRBV3-2) and TRBJ2-5; TRBD2 aligns across 8 bases. Germline CDR1 LGHDT, CDR2 YNNKEL (reference sequence). There are 15 residues in the CDR3. The V and J ends lost 3 bases and 4 bases, in that order; junction bases with no gene match: 7.